The sequence of this T cell receptor beta chain was determined in a study of T cell responses to AZD1222 COVID-19 vaccine. CDR1 is KGHSH and CDR2 is LQKENI in the germline V gene. The CDR3 contains 17 residues. J gave up 2 bases and V 3 bases, and 7 bases lay outside the gene matches. TCRdb's copy holds only in-frame clones and misses some; the assay was immunoSEQ multiplex PCR. The sample shows approximately 120,000 clones, around 85% of them seen only once. This clone has a single count. Antigen: not known. The study, taken as a whole, reports: Nearly half of the spike-specific TCRs reportedly recognize variant regions that carry no mutations.

The clonotype was recovered from an adult who received the AZD1222 COVID-19 vaccine. Source: peripheral blood, taken 28 days after the second AZD1222 dose. The J gene is TRBJ1-2, the V gene TRBV18, with 12 bases identical to TRBD1. CDR3 DNA sequence: TGTGCCAGCTCACCGATGGGACAGGGGGCGTCAAACTATGGCTACACCTTC. Residues: CASSPMGQGASNYGYTF.